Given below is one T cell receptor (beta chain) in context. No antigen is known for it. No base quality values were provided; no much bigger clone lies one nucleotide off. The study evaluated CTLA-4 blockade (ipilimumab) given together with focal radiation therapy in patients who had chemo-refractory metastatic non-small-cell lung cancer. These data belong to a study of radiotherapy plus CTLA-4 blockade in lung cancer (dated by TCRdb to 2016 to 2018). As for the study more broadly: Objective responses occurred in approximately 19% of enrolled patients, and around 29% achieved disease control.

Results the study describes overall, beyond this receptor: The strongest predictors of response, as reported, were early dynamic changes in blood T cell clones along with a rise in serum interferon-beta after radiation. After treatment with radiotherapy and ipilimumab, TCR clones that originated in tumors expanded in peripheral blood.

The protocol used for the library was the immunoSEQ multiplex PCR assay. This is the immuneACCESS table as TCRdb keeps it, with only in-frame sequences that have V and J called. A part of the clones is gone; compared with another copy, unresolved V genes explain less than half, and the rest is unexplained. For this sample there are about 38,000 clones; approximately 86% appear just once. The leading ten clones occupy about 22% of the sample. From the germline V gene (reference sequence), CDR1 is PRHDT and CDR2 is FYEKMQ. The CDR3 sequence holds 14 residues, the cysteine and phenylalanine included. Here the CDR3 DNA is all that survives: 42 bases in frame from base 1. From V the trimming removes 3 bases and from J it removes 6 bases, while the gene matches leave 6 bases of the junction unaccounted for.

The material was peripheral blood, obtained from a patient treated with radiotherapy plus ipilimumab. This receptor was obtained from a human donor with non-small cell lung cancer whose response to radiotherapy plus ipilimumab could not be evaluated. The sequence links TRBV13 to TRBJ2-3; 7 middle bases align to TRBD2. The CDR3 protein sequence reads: CASSFGQRGDTQYF. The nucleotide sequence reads TGTGCCAGCAGCTTTGGCCAGCGGGGTGATACGCAGTATTTT.